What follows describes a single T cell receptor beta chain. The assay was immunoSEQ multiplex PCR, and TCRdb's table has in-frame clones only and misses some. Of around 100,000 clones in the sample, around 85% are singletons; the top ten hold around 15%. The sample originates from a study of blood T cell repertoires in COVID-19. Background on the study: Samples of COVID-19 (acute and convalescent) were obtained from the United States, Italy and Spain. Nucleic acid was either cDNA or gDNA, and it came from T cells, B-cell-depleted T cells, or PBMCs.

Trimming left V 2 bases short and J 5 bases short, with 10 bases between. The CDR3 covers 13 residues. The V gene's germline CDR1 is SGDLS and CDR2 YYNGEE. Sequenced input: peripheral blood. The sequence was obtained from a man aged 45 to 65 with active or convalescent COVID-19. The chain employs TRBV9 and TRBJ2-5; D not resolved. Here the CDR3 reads CASSVNLLETQYF. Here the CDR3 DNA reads TGTGCCAGCAGCGTGAACTTATTGGAGACCCAGTACTTC.